The rows below give T cell receptor beta chains drawn from one sample of a study of CD4 T cells in relation to SARS-CoV-2 and coronaviruses. Assay: immunoSEQ multiplex PCR; the TCRdb copy retains only in-frame clones and omits some. The sample holds 9,500 to 15,000 clones, 78% seen once. These receptors have no identified antigens. Source material: CD4+ T cells from PBMCs, cultured in vitro. The receptors come from a human donor in good health. CDR3s include the opening cysteine and the closing phenylalanine or tryptophan. The D gene is left open where the match is weak. Rows may omit the clone size; those that give it use once, few, many or a size class.

d_call: -; j_call: TRBJ2-5; clone_size: -; v_call: TRBV5-4; cdr3_length: 14; cdr3_nt: TGTGCCAGCAGCTTGGTTCGGAACCAAGAGACCCAGTACTTC; cdr3_aa: CASSLVRNQETQYF
d_call: -; j_call: TRBJ1-1; clone_size: -; v_call: TRBV12-3/TRBV12-4; cdr3_length: 13; cdr3_nt: TGTGCCAGCAGTTTAGGGCCTAACACTGAAGCTTTCTTT; cdr3_aa: CASSLGPNTEAFF
d_call: -; j_call: TRBJ2-6; clone_size: -; v_call: TRBV5-1; cdr3_length: 15; cdr3_nt: TGCGCCAGCAGGACTGGGAGCTCTGGGGCCAACGTCCTGACTTTC; cdr3_aa: CASRTGSSGANVLTF
d_call: -; j_call: TRBJ2-5; clone_size: -; v_call: TRBV7-3; cdr3_length: 14; cdr3_nt: TGTGCCAGCAGCTTACGGGGAAATGGGGAGACCCAGTACTTC; cdr3_aa: CASSLRGNGETQYF
d_call: -; j_call: TRBJ2-4; clone_size: -; v_call: TRBV5-5; cdr3_length: 19; cdr3_nt: TGTGCCAGCAGCCCGGGGCCGTTACAGTCCACCTTAGCCAAAAACATTCAGTACTTC; cdr3_aa: CASSPGPLQSTLAKNIQYF
d_call: -; j_call: TRBJ2-2; clone_size: -; v_call: TRBV4-2; cdr3_length: 18; cdr3_nt: TGTGCCAGCAGCCAAGAAGGGTCATGGTCCGCGAACACCGGGGAGCTGTTTTTT; cdr3_aa: CASSQEGSWSANTGELFF
d_call: TRBD1; j_call: TRBJ1-2; clone_size: -; v_call: TRBV4-3; cdr3_length: 16; cdr3_nt: TGCGCCAGCAGCCAAGATCACAGGGGGCTCGACTATGGCTACACCTTC; cdr3_aa: CASSQDHRGLDYGYTF
d_call: TRBD1; j_call: TRBJ1-2; clone_size: -; v_call: TRBV30; cdr3_length: 15; cdr3_nt: TGTGCCTGGAGTGTAACGCGGACAGGGTGGGATGGCTACACCTTC; cdr3_aa: CAWSVTRTGWDGYTF
d_call: -; j_call: TRBJ2-2; clone_size: -; v_call: TRBV7-8; cdr3_length: 15; cdr3_nt: TGTGCCAGCAGCTTAGTAAGCGTAAACACCGGGGAGATGTTTTTT; cdr3_aa: CASSLVSVNTGEMFF
d_call: TRBD2; j_call: TRBJ2-1; clone_size: -; v_call: TRBV19; cdr3_length: 16; cdr3_nt: TGTGCCAGTAGTATACGGCTAGCGGTACCCTACAATGAGCAGTTCTTC; cdr3_aa: CASSIRLAVPYNEQFF
d_call: TRBD2; j_call: TRBJ2-1; clone_size: -; v_call: TRBV5-1; cdr3_length: 15; cdr3_nt: TGCGCCAGCAGCGTCGCCGGGACTAGACCTAATGAGCAGTTCTTC; cdr3_aa: CASSVAGTRPNEQFF
d_call: -; j_call: TRBJ2-5; clone_size: -; v_call: TRBV7-7; cdr3_length: 13; cdr3_nt: TGTGCTAGCAGCTTAGGATTCCAAGAGACCCAGTACTTC; cdr3_aa: CASSLGFQETQYF
d_call: TRBD2; j_call: TRBJ2-2; clone_size: -; v_call: TRBV5-4; cdr3_length: 17; cdr3_nt: TGTGCCAGCAGCCTTGCCGGACTAGCTGCGAACACCGGGGAGCTGTTTTTT; cdr3_aa: CASSLAGLAANTGELFF
d_call: TRBD1; j_call: TRBJ1-1; clone_size: -; v_call: TRBV3-1/TRBV3-2; cdr3_length: 14; cdr3_nt: TGTGCCAGCAGCCAAGATAACAGGGGGACTGAAGCTTTCTTT; cdr3_aa: CASSQDNRGTEAFF
d_call: -; j_call: TRBJ1-5; clone_size: -; v_call: TRBV7-8; cdr3_length: 14; cdr3_nt: TGTGCCAGCAGCTTCTCCCCTCAAGATCAGCCCCAGCATTTT; cdr3_aa: CASSFSPQDQPQHF
d_call: TRBD1; j_call: TRBJ2-1; clone_size: -; v_call: TRBV29-1; cdr3_length: 14; cdr3_nt: TGCAGCGTTGACCTTACAGGGGGCTTTAATGAGCAGTTCTTC; cdr3_aa: CSVDLTGGFNEQFF
d_call: TRBD1; j_call: TRBJ2-5; clone_size: -; v_call: TRBV6-2/TRBV6-3; cdr3_length: 17; cdr3_nt: TGTGCCAGCAGTTACCCGACAGGGGGGTCGAACCAAGAGACCCAGTACTTC; cdr3_aa: CASSYPTGGSNQETQYF
d_call: -; j_call: TRBJ2-1; clone_size: few; v_call: TRBV5-6; cdr3_length: 11; cdr3_nt: TGTGCCAGCAGCTTAATTTCCGAGCAGTTCTTC; cdr3_aa: CASSLISEQFF
d_call: -; j_call: TRBJ2-3; clone_size: -; v_call: TRBV7-2; cdr3_length: 14; cdr3_nt: TGTGCCAGCAGCTTAGTGGGAGTCGCAGATACGCAGTATTTT; cdr3_aa: CASSLVGVADTQYF
d_call: -; j_call: TRBJ2-7; clone_size: few; v_call: TRBV21-1; cdr3_length: 11; cdr3_nt: TGTGCCAGCAGGGAAAGCGGGGGGAAGCACTTC; cdr3_aa: CASRESGGKHF
d_call: -; j_call: TRBJ1-1; clone_size: -; v_call: TRBV14; cdr3_length: 14; cdr3_nt: TGTGCCAGCAGCCAACTTTCCGGAGGGGCTGAAGCTTTCTTT; cdr3_aa: CASSQLSGGAEAFF
d_call: TRBD2; j_call: TRBJ2-7; clone_size: -; v_call: TRBV6-5; cdr3_length: 14; cdr3_nt: TGTGCCAGCAGCTCCGGGACTAGTATATACGAGCAGTACTTC; cdr3_aa: CASSSGTSIYEQYF
d_call: -; j_call: TRBJ1-1; clone_size: -; v_call: TRBV5-6; cdr3_length: 13; cdr3_nt: TGTGCCAGCAGCTTGGCCCAGGAACCCGAAGCTTTCTTT; cdr3_aa: CASSLAQEPEAFF
d_call: -; j_call: TRBJ2-5; clone_size: -; v_call: TRBV7-2; cdr3_length: 14; cdr3_nt: TGTGCCAGCAGCTTAGCGCGGGCCCCCGGGGCCCAGTACTTC; cdr3_aa: CASSLARAPGAQYF
d_call: TRBD2; j_call: TRBJ2-5; clone_size: -; v_call: TRBV6-2/TRBV6-3; cdr3_length: 16; cdr3_nt: TGTGCCAGCAGTTACGGAGCGGTAGCGGGACAAGAGACCCAGTACTTC; cdr3_aa: CASSYGAVAGQETQYF
d_call: -; j_call: TRBJ2-7; clone_size: -; v_call: TRBV1; cdr3_length: 16; cdr3_nt: TGCACCAGCAGCCAAGAACGCGGCGGGGGCTCCTACGAGCAGTACTTC; cdr3_aa: CTSSQERGGGSYEQYF
d_call: -; j_call: TRBJ1-2; clone_size: -; v_call: TRBV7-9; cdr3_length: 13; cdr3_nt: TGTGCCAGCAGCTTAGCAATGATCTATGGCTACACCTTC; cdr3_aa: CASSLAMIYGYTF
d_call: -; j_call: TRBJ1-3; clone_size: -; v_call: TRBV9; cdr3_length: 15; cdr3_nt: TGTGCCAGCAGCCCAGCCCCTGCCTCTGGAAACACCATATATTTT; cdr3_aa: CASSPAPASGNTIYF
d_call: TRBD1; j_call: TRBJ1-2; clone_size: -; v_call: TRBV19; cdr3_length: 13; cdr3_nt: TGTGCCAGTAGTACCAGGGGGCTGGGTGGCTACACCTTC; cdr3_aa: CASSTRGLGGYTF
d_call: -; j_call: TRBJ2-3; clone_size: once; v_call: TRBV6-5; cdr3_length: 14; cdr3_nt: TGTGCCAGCAGTTACTCTAGAGGGGAAGATACGCAGTATTTT; cdr3_aa: CASSYSRGEDTQYF
d_call: -; j_call: TRBJ1-5; clone_size: -; v_call: TRBV19; cdr3_length: 16; cdr3_nt: TGTGCCAGTAGTATTGGCGGGGGCAGGGTCAATCAGCCCCAGCATTTT; cdr3_aa: CASSIGGGRVNQPQHF
d_call: -; j_call: TRBJ1-3; clone_size: -; v_call: TRBV6-5; cdr3_length: 15; cdr3_nt: TGTGCCAGCAGTTACGGGGCAGACACTGGAAACACCATATATTTT; cdr3_aa: CASSYGADTGNTIYF
d_call: -; j_call: TRBJ1-6; clone_size: -; v_call: TRBV7-9; cdr3_length: 17; cdr3_nt: TGTGCCAGCAGCTCGACTGCGACCGGGACCGGTAATTCACCCCTCCACTTT; cdr3_aa: CASSSTATGTGNSPLHF
d_call: TRBD2; j_call: TRBJ2-7; clone_size: -; v_call: TRBV9; cdr3_length: 13; cdr3_nt: TGTGCCAGCAGCGGCGGGAGGGGGTACGAGCAGTACTTC; cdr3_aa: CASSGGRGYEQYF
d_call: TRBD2; j_call: TRBJ2-6; clone_size: -; v_call: TRBV7-3; cdr3_length: 22; cdr3_nt: TGTGCCAGCAGCCCACAGGGGCCGGGACTAGCGGGAGGGCCCTCTGGGGCCAACGTCCTGACTTTC; cdr3_aa: CASSPQGPGLAGGPSGANVLTF
d_call: TRBD2; j_call: TRBJ2-7; clone_size: -; v_call: TRBV27; cdr3_length: 16; cdr3_nt: TGTGCCAGCAGTTTATTACTAGCGTCCCCCCTCTACGAGCAGTACTTC; cdr3_aa: CASSLLLASPLYEQYF
d_call: -; j_call: TRBJ2-1; clone_size: -; v_call: TRBV19; cdr3_length: 13; cdr3_nt: TGTGCCAGTAGTATACACAGGGTCAATGAGCAGTTCTTC; cdr3_aa: CASSIHRVNEQFF
d_call: TRBD2; j_call: TRBJ2-5; clone_size: -; v_call: TRBV7-2; cdr3_length: 15; cdr3_nt: TGTGCCAGCAGACCGACCGGGACGGGGGGGGAGACCCAGTACTTC; cdr3_aa: CASRPTGTGGETQYF
d_call: TRBD1; j_call: TRBJ1-6; clone_size: -; v_call: TRBV25-1; cdr3_length: 15; cdr3_nt: TGTGCCAGCAGTGAATTGGGACAGGGAGGTTCACCCCTCCACTTT; cdr3_aa: CASSELGQGGSPLHF
d_call: -; j_call: TRBJ2-1; clone_size: -; v_call: TRBV5-1; cdr3_length: 16; cdr3_nt: TGCGCCAGCAGCTTGGTTGCGGGGGCCACAATCAATGAGCAGTTCTTC; cdr3_aa: CASSLVAGATINEQFF
d_call: TRBD2; j_call: TRBJ2-2; clone_size: -; v_call: TRBV11-2; cdr3_length: 15; cdr3_nt: TGTGCCAGCAGAAGATGGGGGGGGTACGGCGGGGAGCTGTTTTTT; cdr3_aa: CASRRWGGYGGELFF
d_call: -; j_call: TRBJ2-1; clone_size: -; v_call: TRBV5-1; cdr3_length: 15; cdr3_nt: TGCGCCAGCAGCTTGGACATACAGGCTTACAATGAGCAGTTCTTC; cdr3_aa: CASSLDIQAYNEQFF
d_call: -; j_call: TRBJ1-2; clone_size: -; v_call: TRBV5-5; cdr3_length: 14; cdr3_nt: TGTGCCAGCAGCCCAGGTCAGGGTAGCTATGGCTACACCTTC; cdr3_aa: CASSPGQGSYGYTF
d_call: TRBD1; j_call: TRBJ2-1; clone_size: -; v_call: TRBV19; cdr3_length: 12; cdr3_nt: TGTGCCAGTAGACCGACAGGGTATGAGCAGTTCTTC; cdr3_aa: CASRPTGYEQFF
d_call: -; j_call: TRBJ1-4; clone_size: -; v_call: TRBV19; cdr3_length: 15; cdr3_nt: TGTGCCAGTAGTATAGCTCGATTTGGAGGGGAAAAACTGTTTTTT; cdr3_aa: CASSIARFGGEKLFF
d_call: -; j_call: TRBJ1-5; clone_size: -; v_call: TRBV3-1/TRBV3-2; cdr3_length: 14; cdr3_nt: TGTGCCAGCAGCTACTCGGGACGGATGGTACCCCAGCATTTT; cdr3_aa: CASSYSGRMVPQHF
d_call: -; j_call: TRBJ1-5; clone_size: few; v_call: TRBV4-2; cdr3_length: 15; cdr3_nt: TGTGCCAGCAGCCCAACCGGGGGTCGGGGTCAGCCCCAGCATTTT; cdr3_aa: CASSPTGGRGQPQHF
d_call: -; j_call: TRBJ2-3; clone_size: -; v_call: TRBV7-9; cdr3_length: 12; cdr3_nt: TGTGCCAGCAGCCCGAGGGGACATTTGCAGTATTTT; cdr3_aa: CASSPRGHLQYF
d_call: -; j_call: TRBJ1-4; clone_size: -; v_call: TRBV25-1; cdr3_length: 16; cdr3_nt: TGTGCCAGCAGTTCGGGAGCAGGGGCGTTAGGTGAAAAACTGTTTTTT; cdr3_aa: CASSSGAGALGEKLFF
d_call: -; j_call: TRBJ2-1; clone_size: -; v_call: TRBV4-1; cdr3_length: 11; cdr3_nt: TGCGCCAGCAGCCACTACAATGAGCAGTTCTTC; cdr3_aa: CASSHYNEQFF
d_call: TRBD1; j_call: TRBJ1-2; clone_size: -; v_call: TRBV7-9; cdr3_length: 16; cdr3_nt: TGTGCCAGCAGCGTCGGGGGGACAGGGGTTTTCTATGGCTACACCTTC; cdr3_aa: CASSVGGTGVFYGYTF
d_call: TRBD1; j_call: TRBJ2-3; clone_size: -; v_call: TRBV29-1; cdr3_length: 13; cdr3_nt: TGCAGCGTTGCGGACAGGGAAGGAGATACGCAGTATTTT; cdr3_aa: CSVADREGDTQYF